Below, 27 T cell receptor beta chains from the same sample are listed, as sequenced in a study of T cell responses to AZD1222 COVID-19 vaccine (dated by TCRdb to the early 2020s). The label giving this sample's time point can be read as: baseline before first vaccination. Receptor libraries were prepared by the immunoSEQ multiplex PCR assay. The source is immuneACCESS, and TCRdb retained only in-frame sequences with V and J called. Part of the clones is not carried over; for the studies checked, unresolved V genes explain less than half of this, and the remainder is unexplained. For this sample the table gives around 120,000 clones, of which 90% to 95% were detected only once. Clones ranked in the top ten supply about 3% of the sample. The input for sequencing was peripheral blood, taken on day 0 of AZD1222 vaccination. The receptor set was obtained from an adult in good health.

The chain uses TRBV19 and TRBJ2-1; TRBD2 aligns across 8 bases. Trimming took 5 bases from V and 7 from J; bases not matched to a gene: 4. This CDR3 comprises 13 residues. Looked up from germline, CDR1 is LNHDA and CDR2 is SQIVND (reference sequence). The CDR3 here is CASSAGGGNEQFF. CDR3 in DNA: TGTGCCAGTAGTGCGGGAGGTGGGAATGAGCAGTTCTTC.

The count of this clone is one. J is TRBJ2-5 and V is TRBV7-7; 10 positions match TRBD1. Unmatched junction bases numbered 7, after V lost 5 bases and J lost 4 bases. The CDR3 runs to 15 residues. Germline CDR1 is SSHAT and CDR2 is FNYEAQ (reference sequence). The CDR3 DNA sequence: TGTGCCAGCAGCCAAGAGACAGGGGGCACAGAGACCCAGTACTTC. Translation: CASSQETGGTETQYF.

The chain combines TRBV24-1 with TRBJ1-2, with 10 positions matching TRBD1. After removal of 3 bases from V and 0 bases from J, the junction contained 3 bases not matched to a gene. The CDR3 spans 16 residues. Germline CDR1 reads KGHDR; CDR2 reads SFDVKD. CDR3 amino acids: CATSDPGTGANYGYTF. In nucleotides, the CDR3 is TGTGCCACCAGTGATCCAGGGACAGGGGCTAACTATGGCTACACCTTC.

The CDR3: CASSSTGGGTDTQYF. In nucleotides, the CDR3 is TGTGCCAGCAGCTCGACAGGGGGTGGCACAGATACGCAGTATTTT. The gene calls are TRBV7-7 and TRBJ2-3; TRBD1 matches at 9 bases. Germline V gene sequence: CDR1 SSHAT, CDR2 FNYEAQ (reference sequence). V was pared by 4 bases and J by 1 base, with 3 bases of the junction left unmatched. This CDR3 contains 15 residues.

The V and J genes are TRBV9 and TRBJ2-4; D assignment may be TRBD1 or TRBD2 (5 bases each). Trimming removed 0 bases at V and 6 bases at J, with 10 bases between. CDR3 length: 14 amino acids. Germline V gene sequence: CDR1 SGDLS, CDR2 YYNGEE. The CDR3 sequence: CASSVAVGTNIQYF. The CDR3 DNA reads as TGTGCCAGCAGCGTAGCCGTAGGGACAAACATTCAGTACTTC.

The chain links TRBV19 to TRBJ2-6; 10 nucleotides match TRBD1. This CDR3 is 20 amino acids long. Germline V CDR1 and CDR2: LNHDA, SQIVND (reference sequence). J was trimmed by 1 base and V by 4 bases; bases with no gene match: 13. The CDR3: CASSNRDRGPFLSGANVLTF. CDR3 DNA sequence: TGTGCCAGTAGTAACCGGGACAGGGGTCCCTTCTTATCTGGGGCCAACGTCCTGACTTTC.

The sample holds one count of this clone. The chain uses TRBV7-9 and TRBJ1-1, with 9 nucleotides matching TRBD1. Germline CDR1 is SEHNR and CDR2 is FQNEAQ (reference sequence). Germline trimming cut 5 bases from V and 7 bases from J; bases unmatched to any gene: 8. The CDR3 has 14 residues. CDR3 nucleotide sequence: TGTGCCAGCAGCGTCTACAGGGGGCGTAGTGAAGCTTTCTTT. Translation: CASSVYRGRSEAFF.

The DNA of the CDR3 is TGCAGCGCTCATAGGCATCAGGGGGACAATGAGCAGTTCTTC. It is translated as CSAHRHQGDNEQFF. This chain joins TRBV29-1 and TRBJ2-1; the match to TRBD1 covers 7 bases. Trimming at V came to 7 bases and at J to 5 bases, leaving 11 bases not matched to a gene. Germline-derived CDR1 and CDR2 are SQVTM and ANQGSEA. CDR3 size: 14 residues.

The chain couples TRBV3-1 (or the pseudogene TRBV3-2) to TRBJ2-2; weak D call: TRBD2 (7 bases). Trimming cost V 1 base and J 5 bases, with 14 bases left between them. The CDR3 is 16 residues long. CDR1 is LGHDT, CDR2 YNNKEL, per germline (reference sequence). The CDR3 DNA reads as TGTGCCAGCAGCCAAGGGATCGGGGGGCTGACCGGGGAGCTGTTTTTT. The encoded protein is CASSQGIGGLTGELFF.

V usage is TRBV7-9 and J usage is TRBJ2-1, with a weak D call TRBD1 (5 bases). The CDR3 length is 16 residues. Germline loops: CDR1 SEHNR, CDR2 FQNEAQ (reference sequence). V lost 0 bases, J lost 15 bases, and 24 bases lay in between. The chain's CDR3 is CASSLAGAPVNQVGFF. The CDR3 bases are TGTGCCAGCAGCTTAGCAGGGGCCCCGGTAAATCAAGTCGGGTTCTTC.

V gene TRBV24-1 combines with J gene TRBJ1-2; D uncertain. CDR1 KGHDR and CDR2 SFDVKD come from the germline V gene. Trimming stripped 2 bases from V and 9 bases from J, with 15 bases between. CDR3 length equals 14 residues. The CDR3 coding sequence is TGTGCCACCAGTGATTCCATCGAGGGTTCTCGCTACACCTTC. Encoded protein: CATSDSIEGSRYTF.

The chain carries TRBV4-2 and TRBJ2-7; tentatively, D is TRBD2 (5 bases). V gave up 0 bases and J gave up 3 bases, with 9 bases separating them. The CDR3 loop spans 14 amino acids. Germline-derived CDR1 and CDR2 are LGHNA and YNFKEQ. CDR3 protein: CASSQEGSNYEQYF. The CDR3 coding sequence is TGTGCCAGCAGCCAAGAAGGGAGCAACTACGAGCAGTACTTC.

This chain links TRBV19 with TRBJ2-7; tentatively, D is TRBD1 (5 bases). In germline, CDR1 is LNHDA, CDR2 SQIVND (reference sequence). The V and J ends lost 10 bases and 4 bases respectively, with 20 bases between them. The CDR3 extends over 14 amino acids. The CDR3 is CATSAAVAGYEQYF. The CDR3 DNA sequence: TGTGCCACCAGTGCGGCGGTAGCAGGGTACGAGCAGTACTTC.

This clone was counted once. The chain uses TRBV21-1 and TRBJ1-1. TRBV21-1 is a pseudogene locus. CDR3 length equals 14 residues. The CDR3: CASSKTGSSTEAFF. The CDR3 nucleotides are TGTGCCAGCAGCAAAACGGGGTCGTCCACTGAAGCTTTCTTT.

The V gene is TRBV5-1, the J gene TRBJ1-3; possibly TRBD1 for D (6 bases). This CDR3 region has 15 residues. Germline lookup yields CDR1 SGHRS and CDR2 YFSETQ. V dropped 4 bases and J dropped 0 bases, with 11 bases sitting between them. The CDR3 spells CASSAGTLSGNTIYF. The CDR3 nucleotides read TGCGCCAGCAGCGCCGGGACACTCTCTGGAAACACCATATATTTT.

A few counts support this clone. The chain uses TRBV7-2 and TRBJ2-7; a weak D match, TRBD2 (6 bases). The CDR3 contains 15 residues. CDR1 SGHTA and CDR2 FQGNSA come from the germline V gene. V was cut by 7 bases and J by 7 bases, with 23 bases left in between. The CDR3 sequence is CASTPTTGTPTEQYF. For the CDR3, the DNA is TGTGCCAGCACTCCGACGACCGGGACTCCAACGGAGCAGTACTTC.

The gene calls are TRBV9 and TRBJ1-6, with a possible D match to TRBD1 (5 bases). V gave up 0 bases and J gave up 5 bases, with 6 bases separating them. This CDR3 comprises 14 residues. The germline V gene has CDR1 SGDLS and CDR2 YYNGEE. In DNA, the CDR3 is TGTGCCAGCAGCGTAGGACAGAATAATTCACCCCTCCACTTT. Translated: CASSVGQNNSPLHF.

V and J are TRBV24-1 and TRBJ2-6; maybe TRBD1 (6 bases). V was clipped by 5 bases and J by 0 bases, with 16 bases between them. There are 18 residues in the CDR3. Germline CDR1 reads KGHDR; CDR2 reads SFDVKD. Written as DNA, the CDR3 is TGTGCCACCAGTGTCGCCCCAGGGGTTAGCTCTGGGGCCAACGTCCTGACTTTC. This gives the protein CATSVAPGVSSGANVLTF.

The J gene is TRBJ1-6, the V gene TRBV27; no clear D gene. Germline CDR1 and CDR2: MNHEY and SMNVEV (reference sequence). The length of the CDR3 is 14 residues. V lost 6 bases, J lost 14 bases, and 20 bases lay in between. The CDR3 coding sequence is TGTGCCAGCAGCACAGCCTTATTACCTTACACCCTCCACTTT. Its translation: CASSTALLPYTLHF.

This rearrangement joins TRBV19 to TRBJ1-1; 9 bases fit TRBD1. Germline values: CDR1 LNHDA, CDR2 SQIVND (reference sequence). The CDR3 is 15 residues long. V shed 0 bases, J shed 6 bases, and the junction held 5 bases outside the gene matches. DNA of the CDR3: TGTGCCAGTAGTATAGATTTGGACAGGGGATCTGAAGCTTTCTTT. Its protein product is CASSIDLDRGSEAFF.

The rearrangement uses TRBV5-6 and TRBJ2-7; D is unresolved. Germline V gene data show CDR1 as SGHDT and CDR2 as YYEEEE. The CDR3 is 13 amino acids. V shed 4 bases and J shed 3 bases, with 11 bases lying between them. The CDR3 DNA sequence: TGTGCCAGCAGCCCGGACCGAGACTACGAGCAGTACTTC. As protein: CASSPDRDYEQYF.

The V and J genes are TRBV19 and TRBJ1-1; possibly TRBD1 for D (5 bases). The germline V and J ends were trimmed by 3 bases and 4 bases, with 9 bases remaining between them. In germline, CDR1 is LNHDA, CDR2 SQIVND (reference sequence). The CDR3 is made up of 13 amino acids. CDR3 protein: CASSMKGPTEAFF. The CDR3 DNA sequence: TGTGCCAGTAGTATGAAGGGGCCCACTGAAGCTTTCTTT.

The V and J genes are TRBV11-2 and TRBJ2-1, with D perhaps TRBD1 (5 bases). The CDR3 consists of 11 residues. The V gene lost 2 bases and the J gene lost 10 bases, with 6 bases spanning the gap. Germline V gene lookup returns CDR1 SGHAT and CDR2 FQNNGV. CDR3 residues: CASSLPGEQFF. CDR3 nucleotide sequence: TGTGCCAGCAGCTTACCAGGGGAGCAGTTCTTC.

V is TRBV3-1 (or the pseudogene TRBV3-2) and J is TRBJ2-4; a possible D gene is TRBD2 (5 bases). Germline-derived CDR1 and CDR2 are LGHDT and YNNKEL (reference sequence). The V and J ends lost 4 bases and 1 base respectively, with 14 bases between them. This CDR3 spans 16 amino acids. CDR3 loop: CASSPGSAGAKNIQYF. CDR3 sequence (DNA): TGTGCCAGCAGCCCGGGGAGTGCGGGCGCCAAAAACATTCAGTACTTC.

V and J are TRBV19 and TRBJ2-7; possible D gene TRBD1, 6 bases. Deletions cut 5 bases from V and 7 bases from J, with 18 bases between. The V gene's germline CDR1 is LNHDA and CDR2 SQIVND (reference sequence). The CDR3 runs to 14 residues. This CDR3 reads CASSLDRLWEEQYF. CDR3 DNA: TGTGCCAGTAGTCTTGACAGGCTCTGGGAGGAGCAGTACTTC.

The CDR3 region has the DNA TGCGCCAGCAGCACTAAGACAGGGGGCCTTACTTCTAACTATGGCTACACCTTC. It yields the protein CASSTKTGGLTSNYGYTF. The V and J genes are TRBV5-1 and TRBJ1-2, with 10 bases that match TRBD1. The CDR3 totals 18 residues. Germline lookup yields CDR1 SGHRS and CDR2 YFSETQ. Trimming removed 4 bases from V and 0 bases from J; junction bases left unmatched: 12. Filled out from reference TRBV5-1 and TRBJ1-2, the complete variable domain reads KAGVTQTPRYLIKTRGQQVTLSCSPISGHRSVSWYQQTPGQGLQFLFEYFSETQRNKGNFPGRFSGRQFSNSRSEMNVSTLELGDSALYLCASSTKTGGLTSNYGYTFGSGTRLTVV.

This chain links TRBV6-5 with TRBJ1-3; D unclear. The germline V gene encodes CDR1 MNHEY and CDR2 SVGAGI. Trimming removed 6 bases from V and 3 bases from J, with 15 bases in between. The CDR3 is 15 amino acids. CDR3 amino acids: CASSPLRSSGNTIYF. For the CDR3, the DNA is TGTGCCAGCAGCCCGTTGAGGTCTAGTGGAAACACCATATATTTT.